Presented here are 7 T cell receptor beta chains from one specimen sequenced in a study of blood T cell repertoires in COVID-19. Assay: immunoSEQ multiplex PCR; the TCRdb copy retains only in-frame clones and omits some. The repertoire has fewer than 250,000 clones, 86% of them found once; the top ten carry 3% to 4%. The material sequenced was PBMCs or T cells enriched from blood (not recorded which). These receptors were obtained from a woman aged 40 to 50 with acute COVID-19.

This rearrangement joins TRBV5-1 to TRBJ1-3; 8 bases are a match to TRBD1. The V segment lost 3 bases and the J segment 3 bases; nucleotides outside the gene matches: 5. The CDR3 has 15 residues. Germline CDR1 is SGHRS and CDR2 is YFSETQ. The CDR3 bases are TGCGCCAGCAGCTGGGGGGGACAGGTTGGAAACACCATATATTTT. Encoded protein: CASSWGGQVGNTIYF.

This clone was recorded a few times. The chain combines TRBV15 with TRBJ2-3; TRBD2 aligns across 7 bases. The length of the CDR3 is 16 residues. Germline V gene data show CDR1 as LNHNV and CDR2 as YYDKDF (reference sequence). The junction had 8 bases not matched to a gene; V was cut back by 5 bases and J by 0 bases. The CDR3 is CATSPRLAASTDTQYF. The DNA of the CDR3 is TGTGCCACCAGCCCCCGGCTAGCGGCTAGCACAGATACGCAGTATTTT.

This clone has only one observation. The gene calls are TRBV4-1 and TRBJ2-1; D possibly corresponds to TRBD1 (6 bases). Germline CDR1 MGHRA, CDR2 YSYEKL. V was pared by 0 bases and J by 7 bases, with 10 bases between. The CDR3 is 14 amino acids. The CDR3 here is CASSQDLTGNEQFF. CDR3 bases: TGCGCCAGCAGCCAAGATCTTACAGGGAATGAGCAGTTCTTC.

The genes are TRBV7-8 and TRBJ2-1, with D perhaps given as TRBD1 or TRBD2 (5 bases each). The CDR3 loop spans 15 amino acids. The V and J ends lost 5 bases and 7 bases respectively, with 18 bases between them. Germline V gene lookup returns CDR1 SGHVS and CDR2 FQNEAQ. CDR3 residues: CASSIGVAGLNEQFF. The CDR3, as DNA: TGTGCCAGCAGCATAGGGGTGGCGGGTTTAAATGAGCAGTTCTTC.

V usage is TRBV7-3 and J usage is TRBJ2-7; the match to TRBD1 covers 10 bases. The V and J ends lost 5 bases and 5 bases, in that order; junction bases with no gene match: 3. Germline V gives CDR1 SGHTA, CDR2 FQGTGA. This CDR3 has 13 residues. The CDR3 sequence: CASSPDRGNEQYF. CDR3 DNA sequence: TGTGCCAGCAGCCCGGACAGGGGGAACGAGCAGTACTTC.

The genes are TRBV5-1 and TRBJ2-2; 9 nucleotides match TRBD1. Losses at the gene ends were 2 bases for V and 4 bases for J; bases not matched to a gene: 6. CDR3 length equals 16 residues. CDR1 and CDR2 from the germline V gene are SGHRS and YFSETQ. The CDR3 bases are TGCGCCAGCAGCTTACAGGGGGCAATAGGCACCGGGGAGCTGTTTTTT. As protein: CASSLQGAIGTGELFF.

CDR3 in DNA: TGTGCCAGTAGTCCCAGGACTAGCGGGAGAACCTACGAGCAGTACTTC. Translated, it gives CASSPRTSGRTYEQYF. The chain couples TRBV19 to TRBJ2-7; TRBD2 aligns across 13 bases. This CDR3 has 16 residues. The trim removed 5 bases at V and 2 bases at J, leaving 6 bases unmatched. In germline, CDR1 is LNHDA, CDR2 SQIVND (reference sequence).